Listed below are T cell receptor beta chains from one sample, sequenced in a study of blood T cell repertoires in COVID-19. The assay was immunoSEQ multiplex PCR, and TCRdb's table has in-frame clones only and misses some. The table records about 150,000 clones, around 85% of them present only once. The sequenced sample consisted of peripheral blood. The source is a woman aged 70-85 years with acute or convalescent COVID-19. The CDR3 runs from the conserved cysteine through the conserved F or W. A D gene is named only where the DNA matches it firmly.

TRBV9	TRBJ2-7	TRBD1	CASSVGTGYYEQYF
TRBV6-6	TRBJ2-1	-	CASIQPSGDEQFF
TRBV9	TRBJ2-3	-	CASSVGYGTPQYF
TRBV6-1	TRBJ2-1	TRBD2	CASSEFNSGSDEQFF
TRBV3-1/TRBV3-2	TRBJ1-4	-	CASSQAQRELFF
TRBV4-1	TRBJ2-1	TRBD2	CASSRVIAGGPIEQFF
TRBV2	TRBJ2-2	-	CASSAAGAVTGELFF
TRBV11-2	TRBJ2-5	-	CASSLSAGVSRETQYF
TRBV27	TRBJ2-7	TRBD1	CASSLRTGAIYEQYF
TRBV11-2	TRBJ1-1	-	CASSLALDRYTEAFF
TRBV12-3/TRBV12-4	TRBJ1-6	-	CASSLPPSSPLHF
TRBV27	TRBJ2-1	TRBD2	CASSLRLAGGNEQFF
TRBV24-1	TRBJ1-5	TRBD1	CATSDERTGWDQPQHF
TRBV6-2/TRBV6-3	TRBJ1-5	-	CASSWGNARGLHQPQHF
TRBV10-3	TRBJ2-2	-	CAISEFKTGELFF